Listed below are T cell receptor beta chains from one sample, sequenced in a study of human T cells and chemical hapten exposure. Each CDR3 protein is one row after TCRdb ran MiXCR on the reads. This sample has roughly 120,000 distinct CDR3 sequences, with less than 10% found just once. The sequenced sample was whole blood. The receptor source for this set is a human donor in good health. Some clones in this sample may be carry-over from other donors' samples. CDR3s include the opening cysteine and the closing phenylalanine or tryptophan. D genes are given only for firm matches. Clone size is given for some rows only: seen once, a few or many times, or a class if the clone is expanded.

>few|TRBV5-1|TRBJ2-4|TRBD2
TGCGCCAGCAGCTTGGCCGGGGTAATAGCGGGGGTCAAAAACATTCAGTACTTC
CASSLAGVIAGVKNIQYF
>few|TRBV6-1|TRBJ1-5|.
TGTGCCAGCAGTGAAGCTGGGGGCGTTGAGCCCCAGCATTTT
CASSEAGGVEPQHF
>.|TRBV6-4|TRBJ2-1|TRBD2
TGTGCCAGCAGTTATAGCGGGGGGGCGAACTCCTACAATGAGCAGTTCTTC
CASSYSGGANSYNEQFF
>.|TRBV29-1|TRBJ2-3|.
TGCAGCGGGGGGGACAGCGACACAGATACGCAGTATTTT
CSGGDSDTDTQYF
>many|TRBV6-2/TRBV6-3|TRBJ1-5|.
TGTGCCAGCAGTGCTCCAGGGGCCGCCCCTAGGCCCCAGCATTTT
CASSAPGAAPRPQHF
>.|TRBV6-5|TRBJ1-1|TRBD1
TGTGCCAGCAGTTACTCGACAGGGATGAACACTGAAGCTTTCTTT
CASSYSTGMNTEAFF
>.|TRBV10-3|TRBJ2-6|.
TGTGCCACGTTGGGACTCTCTGGGGCCAACGTCCTGACTTTC
CATLGLSGANVLTF
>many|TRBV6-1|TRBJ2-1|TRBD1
TGTGCCAGCAGTGATCCCCGTCGGGACAGGGGTTACAATGAGCAGTTCTTC
CASSDPRRDRGYNEQFF
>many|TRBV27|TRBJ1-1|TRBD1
TGTGCCAGCAGTCCGGGACAGGGGTTGGGAGTGAACACTGAAGCTTTCTTT
CASSPGQGLGVNTEAFF
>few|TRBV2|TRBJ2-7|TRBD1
TGTGCCAGCAGAGCCGGGACAGGCTCCTACGAGCAGTACTTC
CASRAGTGSYEQYF
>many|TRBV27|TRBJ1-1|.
TGTGCCAGCAGCCCCGAGAATGGAATGGTTGAAGCTTTCTTT
CASSPENGMVEAFF
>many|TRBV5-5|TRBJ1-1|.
TGTGCCAGCAGCTTGCCCAGTTATACTGAAGCTTTCTTT
CASSLPSYTEAFF
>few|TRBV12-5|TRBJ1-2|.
TGTGCTAGTGGTGTAACTGGCTACACCTTC
CASGVTGYTF
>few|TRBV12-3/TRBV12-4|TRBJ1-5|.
TGTGCCAGCAGTTATTCAAGAGAACAGCCCCAGCATTTT
CASSYSREQPQHF
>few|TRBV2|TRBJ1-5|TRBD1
TGTGCCAGCAGGGGGAGGGGGCTCAATCAGCCCCAGCATTTT
CASRGRGLNQPQHF
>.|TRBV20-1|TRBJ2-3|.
TGCAGTGCTAACGGGCTAAATTGGGATACGCAGTATTTT
CSANGLNWDTQYF
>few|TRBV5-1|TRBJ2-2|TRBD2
TGCGCCAGCAGCTTGTTCGGGGGACTAGCGGGGACCCCTCGGACCGGGGAGCTGTTTTTT
CASSLFGGLAGTPRTGELFF
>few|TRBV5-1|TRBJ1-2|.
TGCGCCAGCAGCTCTGATGGAGGGAGTGGTGGCTACACCTTC
CASSSDGGSGGYTF
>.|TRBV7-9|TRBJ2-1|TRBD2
TGTGCCAGCAAGATCCTAGCGGGAGACGGGGGTCACAATGAGCAGTTCTTC
CASKILAGDGGHNEQFF
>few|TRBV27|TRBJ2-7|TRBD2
TGTGCCAGCAGTTTCTCCGGGACTAGCGGTTTAACCCACGAGCAGTACTTC
CASSFSGTSGLTHEQYF
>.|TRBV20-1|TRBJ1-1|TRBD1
TGCAGTGTAGGCAGGGGGTCCACTGAAGCTTTCTTT
CSVGRGSTEAFF
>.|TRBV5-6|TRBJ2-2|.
TGTGCCAGCAGCTTGGCATGGCAGAACACCGGGGAGCTGTTTTTT
CASSLAWQNTGELFF
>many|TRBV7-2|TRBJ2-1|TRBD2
TGTGCCAGCAGCAAAAAGTCGGGTGGACTAGCGGGAGGAAGCTCCTACAATGAGCAGTTCTTC
CASSKKSGGLAGGSSYNEQFF
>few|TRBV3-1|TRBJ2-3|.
TGTGCCAGCAGCCAAAGCCGAGCGGGTTTCACAGATACGCAGTATTTT
CASSQSRAGFTDTQYF
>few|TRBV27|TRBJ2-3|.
TGTGCCAGCAGTTTAGCCGGGGGCGGCACAGATACGCAGTATTTT
CASSLAGGGTDTQYF
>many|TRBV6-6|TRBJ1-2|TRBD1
TGTGCCAGCGAGGGGGAGGGGGCGCTCGGCTACACCTTC
CASEGEGALGYTF
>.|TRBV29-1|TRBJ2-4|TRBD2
TGCAGCGTTAGACTAGCGGGGGTAAACATTCAGTACTTC
CSVRLAGVNIQYF
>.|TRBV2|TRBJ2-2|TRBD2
TGTGCCAGCAAGCAACTAGCGGGAGTTCCTACCGGGGAGCTGTTTTTT
CASKQLAGVPTGELFF
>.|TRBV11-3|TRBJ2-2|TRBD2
TGTGCCAGCAGCTTAGGGCTAGCGGGAACCGGGGAGCTGTTTTTT
CASSLGLAGTGELFF
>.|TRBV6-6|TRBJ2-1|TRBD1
TGTGCCAGCAGCCCATGGACAGGATACAATGAGCAGTTCTTC
CASSPWTGYNEQFF
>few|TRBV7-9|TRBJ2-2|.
TGTGCCAGCAGCCGGGACCCCCGCGGGGAGCTGTTTTTT
CASSRDPRGELFF
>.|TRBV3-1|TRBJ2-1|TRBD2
TGTGCCAGCACCTTGACTAGCGGGAGCCATGAGCAGTTCTTC
CASTLTSGSHEQFF
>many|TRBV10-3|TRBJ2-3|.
TGTGCCATCAGTGCCCGTTCAGCGCAGTATTTT
CAISARSAQYF
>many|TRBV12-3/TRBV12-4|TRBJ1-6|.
TGTGCCAGCAGTTTAGTGGGGAATTCACCCCTCCACTTT
CASSLVGNSPLHF
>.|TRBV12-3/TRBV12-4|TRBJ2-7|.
TGTGCCAGCAGTCCAGGGGAGAGACCCTACGAGCAGTACTTC
CASSPGERPYEQYF
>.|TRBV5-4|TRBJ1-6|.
TGTGCCAGCAGTCTAAGACCGGGACAATTGAATTCACCCCTCCACTTT
CASSLRPGQLNSPLHF
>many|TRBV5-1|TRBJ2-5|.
TGCGCCAGCAGCTCAGGTGGGGGAGAGACCCAGTACTTC
CASSSGGGETQYF
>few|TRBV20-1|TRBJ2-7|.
TGCAGTGCCTCTAGGACTATGGGGGGCGAGCAGTACTTC
CSASRTMGGEQYF
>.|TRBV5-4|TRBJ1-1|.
TGTGCCAGCATATTGGGGCCGAACACTGAAGCTTTCTTT
CASILGPNTEAFF
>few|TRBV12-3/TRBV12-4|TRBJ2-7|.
TGTGCCAGCAGTTTAAGTGGGGCAAATTCCTACGAGCAGTACTTC
CASSLSGANSYEQYF
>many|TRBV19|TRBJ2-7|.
TGTGCCAGTAGTATAGACGGCGGCAGACTTTTCTACGAGCAGTACTTC
CASSIDGGRLFYEQYF
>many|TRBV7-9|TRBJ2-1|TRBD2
TGTGCCAGCAGCTTAGGGGGACTACCTTACAATGAGCAGTTCTTC
CASSLGGLPYNEQFF
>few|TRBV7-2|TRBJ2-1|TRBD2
TGTGCCAGCTTTATAGCGGGGGGACACAATGAGCAGTTCTTC
CASFIAGGHNEQFF
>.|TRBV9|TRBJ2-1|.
TGTGCCAGCAGTCGGGACGGAGGCTACAATGAGCAGTTCTTC
CASSRDGGYNEQFF
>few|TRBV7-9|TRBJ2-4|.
TGTGCCAGCAGCGGAGCGCTAGCCAAAAACATTCAGTACTTC
CASSGALAKNIQYF
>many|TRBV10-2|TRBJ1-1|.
TGCGCCAGCAGTGACCGGGGAATCACTGAAGCTTTCTTT
CASSDRGITEAFF
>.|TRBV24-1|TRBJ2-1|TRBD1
TGTGCCACCAGTACCGACAGGGTTGGTGAGCAGTTCTTC
CATSTDRVGEQFF
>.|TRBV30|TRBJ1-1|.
TGTGCCTGGAGTAAAGCCAGGACTATGAACACTGAAGCTTTCTTT
CAWSKARTMNTEAFF
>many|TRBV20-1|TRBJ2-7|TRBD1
TGCAGTGCTCCGGACAGGGACCACGAGCAGTACTTC
CSAPDRDHEQYF
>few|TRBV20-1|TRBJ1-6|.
TGCAGTGCTAGCAAGGAAAGCTCCTATAATTCACCCCTCCACTTT
CSASKESSYNSPLHF
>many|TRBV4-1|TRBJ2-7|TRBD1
TGCGCCAGCAGCCAACAACAGGGGTACGAGCAGTACTTC
CASSQQQGYEQYF
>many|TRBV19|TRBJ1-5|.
TGTGCCAGTAGTATATCGGCGTCCCGCAATCAGCCCCAGCATTTT
CASSISASRNQPQHF
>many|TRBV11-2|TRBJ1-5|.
TGTGCCAGCAGCTCCGATGGCCAGCCCCAGCATTTT
CASSSDGQPQHF
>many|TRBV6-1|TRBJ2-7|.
TGTGCCAGCAGTGAACAAACGGGCGCAGGCAACGAGCAGTACTTC
CASSEQTGAGNEQYF